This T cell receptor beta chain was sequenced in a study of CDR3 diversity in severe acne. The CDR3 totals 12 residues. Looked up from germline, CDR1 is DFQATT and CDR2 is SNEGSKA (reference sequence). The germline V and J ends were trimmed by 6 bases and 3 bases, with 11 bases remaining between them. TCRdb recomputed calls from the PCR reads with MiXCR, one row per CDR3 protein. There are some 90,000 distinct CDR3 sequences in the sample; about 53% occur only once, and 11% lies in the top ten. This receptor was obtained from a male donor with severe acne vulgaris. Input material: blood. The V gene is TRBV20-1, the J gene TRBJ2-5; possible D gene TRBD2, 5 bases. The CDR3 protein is CSADDGEETQYF. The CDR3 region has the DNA TGCAGTGCCGACGACGGGGAAGAGACCCAGTACTTC.